The present entry profiles one T cell receptor (beta chain) with its context. No antigen is known for it. Germline V gene data show CDR1 as SGHRS and CDR2 as YFSETQ. The CDR3 loop spans 17 amino acids. Germline trimming cut 1 base from V and 5 bases from J; bases unmatched to any gene: 12. The data belong to a study of T cell responses to AZD1222 COVID-19 vaccine. TCRdb's copy holds only in-frame clones and misses some; the assay was immunoSEQ multiplex PCR. The data contain fewer than 20,000 clones, less than 90% of them singletons. Whole-study results and caveats: The donors showed a predominance of white British ancestry and of females, with possible underestimation of clonal diversity.

The rearrangement uses TRBV5-1 and TRBJ2-5, with 9 bases fitting TRBD1. The sample here was peripheral blood, taken 28 days after the second AZD1222 dose. The source of this sequence is an adult who received the AZD1222 COVID-19 vaccine. DNA for the CDR3: TGCGCCAGCAGCTTGATCAGGACAGGGGCTTCCCGTGAGACCCAGTACTTC. It translates to CASSLIRTGASRETQYF.